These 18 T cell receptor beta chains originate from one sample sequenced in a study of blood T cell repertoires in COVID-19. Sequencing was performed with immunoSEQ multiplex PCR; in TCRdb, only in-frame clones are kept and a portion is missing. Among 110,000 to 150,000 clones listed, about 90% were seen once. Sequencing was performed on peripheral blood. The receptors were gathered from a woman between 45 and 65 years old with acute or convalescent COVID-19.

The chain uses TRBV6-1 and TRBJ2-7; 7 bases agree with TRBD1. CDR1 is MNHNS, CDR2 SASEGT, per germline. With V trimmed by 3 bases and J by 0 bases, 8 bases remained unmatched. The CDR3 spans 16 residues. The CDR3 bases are TGTGCCAGCAGTGACCTAGGGGGCCTCGCCTCCTACGAGCAGTACTTC. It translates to CASSDLGGLASYEQYF.

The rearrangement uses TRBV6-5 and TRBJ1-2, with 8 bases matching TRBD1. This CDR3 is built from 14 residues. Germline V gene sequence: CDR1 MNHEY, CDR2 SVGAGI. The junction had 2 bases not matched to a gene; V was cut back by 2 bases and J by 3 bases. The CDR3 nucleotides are TGTGCCAGCAGTTACCGGGACAGGCACTATGGCTACACCTTC. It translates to CASSYRDRHYGYTF.

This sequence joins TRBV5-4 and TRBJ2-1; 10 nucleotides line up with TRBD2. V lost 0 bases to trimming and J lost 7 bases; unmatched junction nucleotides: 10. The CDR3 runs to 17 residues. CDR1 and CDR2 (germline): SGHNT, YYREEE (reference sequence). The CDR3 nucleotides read TGTGCCAGCAGCTTGGGGACCGGGACTAGCGTTTCGAATGAGCAGTTCTTC. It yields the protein CASSLGTGTSVSNEQFF.

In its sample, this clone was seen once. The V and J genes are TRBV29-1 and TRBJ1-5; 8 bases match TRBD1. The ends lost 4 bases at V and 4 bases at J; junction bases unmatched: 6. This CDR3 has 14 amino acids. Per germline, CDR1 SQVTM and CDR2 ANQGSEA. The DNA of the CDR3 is TGCAGCGTTGGCGACAGGGGTTTTAATCAGCCCCAGCATTTT. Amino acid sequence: CSVGDRGFNQPQHF.

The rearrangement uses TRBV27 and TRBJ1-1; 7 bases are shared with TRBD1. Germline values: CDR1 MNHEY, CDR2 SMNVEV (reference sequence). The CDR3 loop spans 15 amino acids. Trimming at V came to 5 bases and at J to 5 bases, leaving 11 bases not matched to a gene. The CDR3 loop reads CASSHRGLKGTEAFF. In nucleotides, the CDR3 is TGTGCCAGCAGTCACAGGGGCCTCAAGGGGACTGAAGCTTTCTTT.

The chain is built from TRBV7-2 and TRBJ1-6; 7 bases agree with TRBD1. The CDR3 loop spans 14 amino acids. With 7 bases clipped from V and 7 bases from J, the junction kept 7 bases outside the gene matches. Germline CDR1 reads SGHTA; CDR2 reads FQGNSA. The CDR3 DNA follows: TGTGCCAGCACCCCCGGGACAGTGAATTCACCCCTCCACTTT. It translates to CASTPGTVNSPLHF.

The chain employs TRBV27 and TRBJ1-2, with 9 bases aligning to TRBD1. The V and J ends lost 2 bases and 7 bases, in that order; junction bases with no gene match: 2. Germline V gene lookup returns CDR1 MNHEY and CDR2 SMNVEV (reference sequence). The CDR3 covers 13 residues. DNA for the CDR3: TGTGCCAGCAGTTTAGGGACAGGGAGTGGCTACACCTTC. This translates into CASSLGTGSGYTF.

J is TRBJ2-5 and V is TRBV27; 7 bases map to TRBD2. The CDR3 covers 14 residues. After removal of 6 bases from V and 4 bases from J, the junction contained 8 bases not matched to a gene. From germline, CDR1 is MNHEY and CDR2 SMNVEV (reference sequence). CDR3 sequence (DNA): TGTGCCAGCAGGTTTGCGGGAGAGGGAGAGACCCAGTACTTC. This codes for CASRFAGEGETQYF.

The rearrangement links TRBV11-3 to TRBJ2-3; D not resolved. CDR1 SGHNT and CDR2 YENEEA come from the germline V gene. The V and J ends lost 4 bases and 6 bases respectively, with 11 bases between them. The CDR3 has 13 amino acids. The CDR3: CASSSLSSDTQYF. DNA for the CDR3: TGTGCCAGCAGCTCCCTCTCCTCGGATACGCAGTATTTT.

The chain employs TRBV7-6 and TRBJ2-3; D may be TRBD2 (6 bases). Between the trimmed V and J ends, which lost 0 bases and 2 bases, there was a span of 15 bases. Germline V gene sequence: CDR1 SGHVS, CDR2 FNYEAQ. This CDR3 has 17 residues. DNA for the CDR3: TGTGCCAGCAGCTTAGCGAGGTGGGAGGACCCCACAGATACGCAGTATTTT. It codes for CASSLARWEDPTDTQYF.

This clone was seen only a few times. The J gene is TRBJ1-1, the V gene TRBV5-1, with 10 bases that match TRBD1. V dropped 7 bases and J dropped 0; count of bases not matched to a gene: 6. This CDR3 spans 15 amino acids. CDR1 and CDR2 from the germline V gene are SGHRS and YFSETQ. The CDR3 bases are TGCGCCAGCCGGGGACAGGGGAGAATGAACACTGAAGCTTTCTTT. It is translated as CASRGQGRMNTEAFF.

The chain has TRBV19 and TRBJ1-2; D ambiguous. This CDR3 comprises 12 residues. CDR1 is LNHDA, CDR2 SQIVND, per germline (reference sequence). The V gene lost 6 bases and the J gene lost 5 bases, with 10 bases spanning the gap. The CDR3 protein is CASRRTEYGYTF. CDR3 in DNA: TGTGCCAGTAGGCGGACTGAGTATGGCTACACCTTC.

This CDR3 reads CASSVAPAGGNTEAFF. CDR3 DNA: TGTGCCAGCAGCGTAGCTCCGGCAGGGGGGAACACTGAAGCTTTCTTT. The genes are TRBV9 and TRBJ1-1; 7 nucleotides align to TRBD1. Germline CDR1 reads SGDLS; CDR2 reads YYNGEE. The CDR3 runs to 16 residues. J lost 1 base, V lost 0 bases, and 6 bases had no gene match.

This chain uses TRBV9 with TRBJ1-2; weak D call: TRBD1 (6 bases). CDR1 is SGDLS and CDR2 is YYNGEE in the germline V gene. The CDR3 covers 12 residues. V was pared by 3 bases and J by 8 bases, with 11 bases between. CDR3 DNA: TGTGCCAGCAGCGGGGAGGGGGACGGCTACACCTTC. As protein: CASSGEGDGYTF.

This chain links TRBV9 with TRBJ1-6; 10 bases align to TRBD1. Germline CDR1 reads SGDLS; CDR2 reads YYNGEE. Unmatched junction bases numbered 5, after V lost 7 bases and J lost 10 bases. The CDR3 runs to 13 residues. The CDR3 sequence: CASGGQGYSPLHF. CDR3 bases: TGTGCCAGCGGGGGACAGGGGTACTCACCCCTCCACTTT.

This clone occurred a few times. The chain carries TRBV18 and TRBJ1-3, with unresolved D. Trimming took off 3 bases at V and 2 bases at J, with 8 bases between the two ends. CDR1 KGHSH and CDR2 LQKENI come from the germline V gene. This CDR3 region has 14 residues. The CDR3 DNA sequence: TGTGCCAGCTCACCCGAACAAACTGGAAACACCATATATTTT. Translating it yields CASSPEQTGNTIYF. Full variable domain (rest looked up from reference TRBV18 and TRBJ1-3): NAGVMQNPRHLVRRRGQEARLRCSPMKGHSHVYWYRQLPEEGLKFMVYLQKENIIDESGMPKERFSAEFPKEGPSILRIQQVVRGDSAAYFCASSPEQTGNTIYFGEGSWLTVV.

The CDR3: CASSEEGQLQPQHF. For the CDR3, the DNA is TGTGCCAGCAGTGAAGAGGGACAGTTGCAGCCCCAGCATTTT. This chain uses TRBV2 with TRBJ1-5; the match to TRBD1 covers 7 bases. The V gene end was trimmed by 1 base and the J gene end by 7 bases; junction bases not matched to a gene: 4. CDR1 and CDR2 (germline): SNHLY, FYNNEI. This CDR3 has 14 amino acids.

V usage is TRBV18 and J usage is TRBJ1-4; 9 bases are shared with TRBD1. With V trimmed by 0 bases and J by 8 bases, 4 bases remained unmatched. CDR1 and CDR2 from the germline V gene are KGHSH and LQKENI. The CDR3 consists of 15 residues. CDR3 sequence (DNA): TGTGCCAGCTCACCACCCGGGACAGGGAGCGAAAAACTGTTTTTT. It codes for CASSPPGTGSEKLFF.